Following are 16 T cell receptor beta chains from one sample sequenced in a study of cytomegalovirus exposure and HLA in healthy donors. The PCR was carried out with 60 Vbeta primers and 13 Jbeta primers. Repertoires were generated with immunoSEQ multiplex PCR, while TCRdb's copy carries only in-frame clones and drops some. The data show 55,000 to 75,000 clones, around 87% seen once. The source material was PBMCs. The receptors shown here come from a man younger than 30 in good health and CMV-seronegative.

This sequence joins TRBV5-6 and TRBJ1-1; 8 bases are shared with TRBD1. V was clipped by 1 base and J by 5 bases; unmatched bases: 4. The CDR3 totals 14 residues. CDR1 SGHDT and CDR2 YYEEEE come from the germline V gene. The CDR3 region has the DNA TGTGCCAGCAGCTTGCAGGGGGCCGGGACTGAAGCTTTCTTT. It specifies CASSLQGAGTEAFF.

This rearrangement joins TRBV6-1 to TRBJ2-7; 8 bases agree with TRBD1. The length of the CDR3 is 15 residues. The V and J ends lost 7 bases and 6 bases, in that order; junction bases with no gene match: 14. The germline gives CDR1 MNHNS, CDR2 SASEGT. CDR3 sequence reads: CASTSIGTGLSEQYF. The CDR3, as DNA: TGTGCCAGCACCTCCATAGGGACAGGACTTTCCGAGCAGTACTTC.

In this sample, this clone turned up once. This chain links TRBV6-5 with TRBJ2-2; D is perhaps TRBD1 (5 bases). The CDR3 runs to 15 residues. Trimming shortened V by 6 bases and J by 1 base, and 12 bases separated the two germline ends. Germline-derived CDR1 and CDR2 are MNHEY and SVGAGI. This CDR3 is CASSASGWNTGELFF. CDR3 sequence (DNA): TGTGCCAGCAGCGCCTCAGGGTGGAACACCGGGGAGCTGTTTTTT.

The chain recombines TRBV6-6 with TRBJ2-7; maybe TRBD1 (5 bases). The length of the CDR3 is 15 residues. V lost 6 bases, J lost 2 bases, and 17 bases lay in between. CDR1 MNHNY and CDR2 SVGAGI come from the germline V gene (reference sequence). The CDR3 nucleotides are TGTGCCAGCAGCTCCCAGGAACAGGTTCCCTACGAGCAGTACTTC. Its protein is CASSSQEQVPYEQYF.

The chain carries TRBV11-2 and TRBJ2-1; 10 bases map to TRBD1. Germline lookup yields CDR1 SGHAT and CDR2 FQNNGV. V gave up 4 bases and J gave up 9 bases; unmatched junction bases: 6. The CDR3 spans 14 residues. CDR3 nucleotides: TGTGCCAGCAGCTCCCAGGGACAGGGGATTGAGCAGTTCTTC. Residues: CASSSQGQGIEQFF.

The V gene is TRBV29-1, the J gene TRBJ2-7; D is possibly TRBD2 (6 bases). This CDR3 contains 11 residues. Germline V lookup: CDR1 SQVTM, CDR2 ANQGSEA. V shed 2 bases and J shed 9 bases, with 11 bases lying between them. The CDR3 DNA is TGCAGCGTTGAAAGGCAGCGGGCGCAGTACTTC. It codes for CSVERQRAQYF.

The chain joins TRBV7-9 to TRBJ2-2; D perhaps matches TRBD2 (6 bases). Germline lookup yields CDR1 SEHNR and CDR2 FQNEAQ (reference sequence). The V end was cut by 2 bases, the J end by 5 bases, with 15 bases between. This CDR3 has 16 residues. The CDR3 nucleotides read TGTGCCAGCAGCTTAATCAGCCTCGGGGGAACCGGGGAGCTGTTTTTT. This codes for CASSLISLGGTGELFF.

The rearrangement links TRBV15 to TRBJ1-1, with D perhaps TRBD1 (6 bases). This CDR3 spans 15 amino acids. From germline, CDR1 is LNHNV and CDR2 YYDKDF (reference sequence). With 8 bases removed from V and 8 bases from J, the gap between germline ends came to 24 bases. In DNA form, the CDR3 reads TGTGCCACCGCCACCTTCGGGCAGGGGCCATCCGAAGCTTTCTTT. Translated, it gives CATATFGQGPSEAFF.

This chain joins TRBV27 and TRBJ1-2; D may be TRBD1 (6 bases). This CDR3 has 13 amino acids. V lost 5 bases, J lost 2 bases, and 9 bases lay in between. The germline CDR1 and CDR2 sequences are MNHEY and SMNVEV (reference sequence). CDR3 sequence: CASSLTGNYGYTF. The CDR3 DNA sequence: TGTGCCAGCAGTCTTACAGGGAACTATGGCTACACCTTC.

This chain joins TRBV25-1 and TRBJ2-7, with D possibly TRBD1 on 6 matching bases. The germline V and J ends were trimmed by 7 bases and 5 bases, with 15 bases remaining between them. CDR3 length equals 13 residues. Germline CDR1 and CDR2: MGHDK and SYGVNS. CDR3 DNA sequence: TGTGCCAGCACCCCAGGGGTGAAGAACGAGCAGTACTTC. Protein: CASTPGVKNEQYF.

The sample holds a few counts of this clone. The CDR3 DNA sequence: TGTGCCAGCAGCCCCACAGGGGATACTGAAGCTTTCTTT. It specifies CASSPTGDTEAFF. The chain couples TRBV6-4 to TRBJ1-1; the match to TRBD1 covers 7 bases. With V trimmed by 6 bases and J by 5 bases, 6 bases remained unmatched. The CDR3 length is 13 residues. The germline gives CDR1 MRHNA, CDR2 SNTAGT.

Here the CDR3 reads CASSQFNRGSRNRQYF. The CDR3 nucleotides read TGCGCCAGCAGTCAATTCAATCGGGGGTCCCGGAACCGGCAGTACTTC. The chain employs TRBV23-1 and TRBJ2-7, with a weak D call TRBD2 (6 bases). TRBV23-1 is an ORF for which the function is uncertain. The CDR3 loop spans 16 amino acids. The ends were cut back, 1 base at V and 9 bases at J, with 22 bases in the middle.

The chain combines TRBV5-1 with TRBJ2-7; D remains unclear. Trimming removed 0 bases at V and 4 bases at J, with 11 bases between. This CDR3 has 14 residues. Germline V gene lookup returns CDR1 SGHRS and CDR2 YFSETQ. The CDR3 is CASSLADKRYEQYF. For the CDR3, the DNA is TGCGCCAGCAGCTTGGCCGACAAAAGATACGAGCAGTACTTC.

The V call is TRBV5-6, the J call TRBJ1-2; 7 positions agree with TRBD1. CDR1 SGHDT and CDR2 YYEEEE come from the germline V gene. This CDR3 is built from 16 residues. Trimming removed 4 bases from V and 4 bases from J; junction bases left unmatched: 13. CDR3 nucleotides: TGTGCCAGCAGCGCCCGATGGGACAGTCCTAGCTATGGCTACACCTTC. This sequence encodes CASSARWDSPSYGYTF.

The chain joins TRBV2 to TRBJ1-6, with D possibly matching TRBD1 (5 bases). Trimming took 11 bases from V and 1 from J, leaving 15 bases between them. The CDR3 has 15 residues. Germline V CDR1 and CDR2: SNHLY, FYNNEI. Written as DNA, the CDR3 is TGTGCCGTTCCGAGGGGAGGGTCCTATAATTCACCCCTCCACTTT. It specifies CAVPRGGSYNSPLHF.

The gene calls are TRBV7-9 and TRBJ1-1; D gene uncertain. Trimming took off 5 bases at V and 11 bases at J, with 18 bases between the two ends. There are 13 residues in the CDR3. Germline CDR1 is SEHNR and CDR2 is FQNEAQ (reference sequence). The CDR3 coding sequence is TGTGCCAGCAGCCTTATGGACGGGAATGGGGCTTTCTTT. Amino acid sequence: CASSLMDGNGAFF.